A selection of T cell receptor beta chains follows, all from one sample in a study of a mutant IDH1 vaccine in newly diagnosed glioma. Which antigens these TCRs recognize remains unknown. Produced via immunoSEQ multiplex PCR; TCRdb's table is partial and in-frame only. Of some 64,000 clones listed, 70% to 85% are singletons. Sequenced here: PBMCs, sampled from a glioma patient whose treatment included an IDH1 peptide vaccine. These receptors originate from a woman in her forties or fifties with glioma. Both conserved end residues are part of each CDR3. A D gene is named only where the DNA matches it firmly. The size entry is marked missing in some rows and otherwise reads once, few, many or a size class.

d_call	v_call	j_call	clone_size	cdr3_nt	cdr3_aa
-	TRBV9	TRBJ1-1	few	TGTGCCAGCAGCGCCGAGGGGCATTGGAACACTGAAGCTTTCTTT	CASSAEGHWNTEAFF
-	TRBV4-2	TRBJ1-3	-	TGTGCCAGCAGCCCCCAACAGGGAGCTGGAAACACCATATATTTT	CASSPQQGAGNTIYF
TRBD2	TRBV4-1	TRBJ2-1	-	TGCGCCAGCAGCCTTAGCGGGGACCTCTACAATGAGCAGTTCTTC	CASSLSGDLYNEQFF
-	TRBV2	TRBJ1-4	-	TGTGCCAGCAGTCCGACAGAAAATGAAAAACTGTTTTTT	CASSPTENEKLFF
-	TRBV15	TRBJ2-7	-	TGTGCCACCAGCAGAGAAGGGGGTTTCGAGCAGTACTTC	CATSREGGFEQYF
-	TRBV11-3	TRBJ1-1	-	TGTGCCAGCAGCTTACGGAGAGACGGTGAAGCTTTCTTT	CASSLRRDGEAFF
TRBD1	TRBV6-1	TRBJ2-5	-	TGTGCCAGCAGTTTGGACAGGGCAGAGACCCAGTACTTC	CASSLDRAETQYF
-	TRBV27	TRBJ1-6	-	TGTGCCAGCAGTTCCCCATCCAGGGTCGGTTCCTATAATTCACCCCTCCACTTT	CASSSPSRVGSYNSPLHF
-	TRBV5-4	TRBJ2-5	-	TGTGCCAGCAGCTTGTCGTACGGGGTCGGAGAGACCCAGTACTTC	CASSLSYGVGETQYF
-	TRBV25-1	TRBJ1-2	-	TGTGCCAGCAGTGAGGTCCAGAACCTCTATGGCTACACCTTC	CASSEVQNLYGYTF
-	TRBV10-3	TRBJ2-3	-	TGTGCCATCAGTGAGTCTGAATCATATACGCAGTATTTT	CAISESESYTQYF
-	TRBV18	TRBJ1-1	once	TGTGCCAGCTCATCGCTCACCACCCGGGACACTGAAGCTTTCTTT	CASSSLTTRDTEAFF
TRBD1	TRBV9	TRBJ1-6	-	TGTGCCAGCAGCCTTAGGGGGCAGGGTTCACCCCTCCACTTT	CASSLRGQGSPLHF
-	TRBV27	TRBJ2-3	-	TGTGCCAGCAGCCCACTGAACAGCCCCACAGATACGCAGTATTTT	CASSPLNSPTDTQYF
-	TRBV28	TRBJ1-3	-	TGTGCCAGCAGTTTATACGGTCGGTTAAACACCATATATTTT	CASSLYGRLNTIYF
-	TRBV29-1	TRBJ2-1	-	TGCAGCGTTGAACCTGGCAGCTCCTACAATGAGCAGTTCTTC	CSVEPGSSYNEQFF
TRBD1	TRBV6-1	TRBJ1-2	-	TGTGCCAGCAATATGGACAGGCTGCTTGGCTACACCTTC	CASNMDRLLGYTF
-	TRBV19	TRBJ1-1	-	TGTGCCAGTAGTATATCTTTTCTGGGGGTACTACGGAACACTGAAGCTTTCTTT	CASSISFLGVLRNTEAFF
TRBD1	TRBV27	TRBJ1-4	-	TGTGCCAGCAGTCGACGGACAGGGAATGAAAAACTGTTTTTT	CASSRRTGNEKLFF
TRBD1	TRBV5-6	TRBJ1-4	-	TGTGCCAGCAGCATGACAGGGAGTGAAAAACTGTTTTTT	CASSMTGSEKLFF
-	TRBV19	TRBJ1-1	-	TGTGCCAGTAGTCCCGATGGAGGGGTGGCCACTGAAGCTTTCTTT	CASSPDGGVATEAFF
-	TRBV14	TRBJ1-4	-	TGTGCCAGCAGCCAATGGGAGCGGGACCAACTGTTTTTT	CASSQWERDQLFF
-	TRBV19	TRBJ1-1	-	TGTGCCAGTAGTATCTGGAGTGAAGCTTTCTTT	CASSIWSEAFF
-	TRBV5-1	TRBJ1-4	-	TGCGCCAGCAGCCCGGGGGACACCGAAAAACTGTTTTTT	CASSPGDTEKLFF
TRBD1	TRBV6-5	TRBJ1-6	-	TGTGCCAGCAGTTGGGCCCTTGGGACAGGGTTGACACCCCTCCACTTT	CASSWALGTGLTPLHF
TRBD1	TRBV19	TRBJ2-7	-	TGTGCCAGTAGCATTCCCGGCACAGGGGGGTCCTACGAGCAGTACTTC	CASSIPGTGGSYEQYF
-	TRBV9	TRBJ2-7	-	TGTGCCAGCAGCGTAGAGGCCAGGGATTACGAGCAGTACTTC	CASSVEARDYEQYF
TRBD1	TRBV19	TRBJ1-1	few	TGTGCCAGTAGTATGGGGACAGTCGAAGCTTTCTTT	CASSMGTVEAFF
-	TRBV5-1	TRBJ2-2	-	TGCGCCAGCAGCTTGCCCACGAACACCGGGGAGCTGTTTTTT	CASSLPTNTGELFF
TRBD2	TRBV11-3	TRBJ2-1	-	TGTGCCAGCAGTCTAAATCGACTAGCGGGGAAGTTCTTC	CASSLNRLAGKFF
-	TRBV20-1	TRBJ2-7	-	TGCAGTGCTAGAACGGTTGAGCAGTACTTC	CSARTVEQYF
-	TRBV4-2	TRBJ1-5	-	TGTGCCAGCAGCCAAGGGTGGGATCAGCCCCAGCATTTT	CASSQGWDQPQHF
TRBD1	TRBV4-2	TRBJ2-3	-	TGTGCCAGCAGCCAAGGTTCCAGGGGGCCGTTAGGAGATACGCAGTATTTT	CASSQGSRGPLGDTQYF
TRBD1	TRBV5-5	TRBJ1-5	-	TGTGCCAGCAGCCTAGGACAGGGCGATCAGCCCCAGCATTTT	CASSLGQGDQPQHF
-	TRBV2	TRBJ1-5	-	TGTGCCAGCAGTGAACAGGGGATGGGGGATCAGCCCCAGCATTTT	CASSEQGMGDQPQHF
-	TRBV27	TRBJ2-2	-	TGTGCCAGCACTTTCGCCAGGAAACTGAACACCGGGGAGCTGTTTTTT	CASTFARKLNTGELFF
TRBD1	TRBV28	TRBJ1-6	-	TGTGGGGGAGGGGGCCGGGATTCACCCCTCCACTTT	CGGGGRDSPLHF
-	TRBV5-6	TRBJ1-2	-	TGTGCCAGCAGCTTACGGGGTTTAGTGGAGGGCTACACCTTC	CASSLRGLVEGYTF
-	TRBV7-9	TRBJ1-2	-	TGTGCCAGCAGCTTAGCGGCTGGCCATGGCTACACCTTC	CASSLAAGHGYTF
-	TRBV7-9	TRBJ2-7	-	TGTGCCAGCAGCTTAGACAGAGGGGACCCCTACGAGCAGTACTTC	CASSLDRGDPYEQYF
-	TRBV27	TRBJ2-2	-	TGTGCCAGCAGTCCAAATACAGGGCACACCGGGGAGCTGTTTTTT	CASSPNTGHTGELFF
TRBD2	TRBV5-1	TRBJ2-3	-	TGCGCCAGCAGCTTAAGTCCCAGCGGGGGGGTCACAGATACGCAGTATTTT	CASSLSPSGGVTDTQYF
TRBD1	TRBV5-1	TRBJ1-2	-	TGCGCCAGCGCTGAGGGGACAGTAACTCATCGTACTAACTATGGCTACACCTTC	CASAEGTVTHRTNYGYTF
-	TRBV2	TRBJ1-5	-	TGTGCCAGCAGGGCCAATCAGCCCCAGCATTTT	CASRANQPQHF
-	TRBV9	TRBJ1-1	-	TGTGCCAGCAGCGCCTGGACAGACGAAGCTTTCTTT	CASSAWTDEAFF
-	TRBV6-1	TRBJ1-6	few	TGTGCCAGCAGTGATGGGGGGGGTGCGAATTCACCCCTCCACTTT	CASSDGGGANSPLHF
TRBD1	TRBV10-3	TRBJ2-4	-	TGTGCCACCGGACAGGAAAACATTCAGTACTTC	CATGQENIQYF
TRBD1	TRBV2	TRBJ1-4	once	TGTGCCAGCAGGTCTACCGGGACAGTCAATGAAAAACTGTTTTTT	CASRSTGTVNEKLFF
TRBD2	TRBV2	TRBJ2-2	-	TGTGCCAGCAGATTGGGGGGGGTAATAACCGGGGAGCTGTTTTTT	CASRLGGVITGELFF
-	TRBV19	TRBJ1-2	-	TGTGCCAGTACCCCAGGGATTGGCTACACCTTC	CASTPGIGYTF
-	TRBV7-9	TRBJ1-4	-	TGTGCCAGCAGGTACGGACAGAGCCTTAATGAAAAACTGTTTTTT	CASRYGQSLNEKLFF
-	TRBV9	TRBJ2-5	-	TGTGCCAGCAGCGGGGGCGGTGGGCAGCAAGAGACCCAGTACTTC	CASSGGGGQQETQYF
TRBD2	TRBV19	TRBJ2-1	-	TGTGCCAGTAATGGGGAGGGACTGGGGGTTTATGAGCAGTTCTTC	CASNGEGLGVYEQFF
TRBD1	TRBV19	TRBJ1-5	-	TGTGCCAGTAGTACCCCCCGGGACAGCCAGCCCCAGCATTTT	CASSTPRDSQPQHF
-	TRBV7-2	TRBJ1-2	-	TGTGCCAGCAGCTTAGGGCAGGGCTCGAGAGGCTACACCTTC	CASSLGQGSRGYTF
TRBD1	TRBV5-4	TRBJ2-7	-	TGTGCCAGCAGCTCCGAGACAGGGAACAGGGAGCAGTACTTC	CASSSETGNREQYF
-	TRBV2	TRBJ2-1	-	TGTGCCAGCAGGGAGGGGGATGGGGGGCGCAGGTACAATGAGCAGTTCTTC	CASREGDGGRRYNEQFF